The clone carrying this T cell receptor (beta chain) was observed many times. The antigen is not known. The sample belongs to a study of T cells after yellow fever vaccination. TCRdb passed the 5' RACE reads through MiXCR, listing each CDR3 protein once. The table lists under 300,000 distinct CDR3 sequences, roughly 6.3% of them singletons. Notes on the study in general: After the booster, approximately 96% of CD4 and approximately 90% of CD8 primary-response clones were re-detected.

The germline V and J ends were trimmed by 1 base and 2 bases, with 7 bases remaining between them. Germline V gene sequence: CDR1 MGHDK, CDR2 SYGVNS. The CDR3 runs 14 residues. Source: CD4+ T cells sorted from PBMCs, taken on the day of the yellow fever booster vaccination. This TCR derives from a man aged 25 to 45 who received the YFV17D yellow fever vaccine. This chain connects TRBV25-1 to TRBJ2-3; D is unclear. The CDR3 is CASSESGVTDTQYF. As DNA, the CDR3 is TGTGCCAGCAGTGAATCTGGAGTCACAGATACGCAGTATTTT.